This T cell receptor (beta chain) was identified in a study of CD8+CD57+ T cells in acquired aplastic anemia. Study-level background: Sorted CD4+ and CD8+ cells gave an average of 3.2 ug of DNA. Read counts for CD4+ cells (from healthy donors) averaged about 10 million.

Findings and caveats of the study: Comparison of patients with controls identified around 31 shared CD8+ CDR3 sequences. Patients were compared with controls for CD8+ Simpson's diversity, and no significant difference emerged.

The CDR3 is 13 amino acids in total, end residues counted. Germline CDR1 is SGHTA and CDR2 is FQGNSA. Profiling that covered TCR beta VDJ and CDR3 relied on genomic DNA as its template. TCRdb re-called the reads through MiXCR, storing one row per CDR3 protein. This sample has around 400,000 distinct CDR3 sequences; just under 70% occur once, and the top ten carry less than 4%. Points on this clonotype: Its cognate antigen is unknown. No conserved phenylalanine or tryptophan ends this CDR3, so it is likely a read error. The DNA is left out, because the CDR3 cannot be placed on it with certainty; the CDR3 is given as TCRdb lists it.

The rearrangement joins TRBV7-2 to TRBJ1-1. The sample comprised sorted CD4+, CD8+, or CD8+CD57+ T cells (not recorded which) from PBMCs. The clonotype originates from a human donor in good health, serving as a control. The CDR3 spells CASSLGGKQYHSQ.